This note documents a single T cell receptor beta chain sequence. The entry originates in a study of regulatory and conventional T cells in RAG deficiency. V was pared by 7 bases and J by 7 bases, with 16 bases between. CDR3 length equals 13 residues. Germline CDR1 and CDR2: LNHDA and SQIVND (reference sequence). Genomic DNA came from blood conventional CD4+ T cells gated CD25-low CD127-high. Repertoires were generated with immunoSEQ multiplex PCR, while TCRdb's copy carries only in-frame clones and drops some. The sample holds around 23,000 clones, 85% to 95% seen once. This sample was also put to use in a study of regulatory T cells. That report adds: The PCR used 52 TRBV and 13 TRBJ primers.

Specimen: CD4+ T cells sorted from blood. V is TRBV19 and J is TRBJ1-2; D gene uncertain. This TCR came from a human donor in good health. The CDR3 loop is CASNELRVGGYTF. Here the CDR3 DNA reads TGTGCCAGTAACGAGTTGAGGGTCGGTGGCTACACCTTC.